These 5 T cell receptor beta chains originate from one sample sequenced in a study of blood T cell repertoires in COVID-19. Generated by immunoSEQ multiplex PCR, the TCRdb table keeps only in-frame clones and is missing some. The sample includes about 250,000 clones, around nine tenths seen only once; the top ten take 1.6%. Sequencing was performed on peripheral blood. The source is a woman aged 60-75 years who had recovered from COVID-19.

This clone came up a few times. The V call is TRBV10-3, the J call TRBJ2-1; a possible D gene is TRBD2 (6 bases). The V end was cut by 5 bases, the J end by 4 bases, with 9 bases between. CDR1 and CDR2 (germline): ENHRY, SYGVKD. The CDR3 is 13 residues long. The CDR3 bases are TGTGCCATCAGTACCGGGAGTTACAATGAGCAGTTCTTC. Protein sequence: CAISTGSYNEQFF.

V gene TRBV19 combines with J gene TRBJ1-2; a weak D match, TRBD1 (6 bases). The CDR3 runs 18 residues. Trimming took off 0 bases at V and 1 base at J, with 18 bases between the two ends. In germline, CDR1 is LNHDA, CDR2 SQIVND (reference sequence). DNA for the CDR3: TGTGCCAGTAGTATAGATGGACAGAGCGCGTGGGGTAACTATGGCTACACCTTC. Protein: CASSIDGQSAWGNYGYTF.

V usage is TRBV7-2 and J usage is TRBJ1-5; 9 bases align to TRBD1. The germline gives CDR1 SGHTA, CDR2 FQGNSA. CDR3 length: 15 amino acids. V lost 2 bases to trimming and J lost 7 bases; unmatched junction nucleotides: 6. CDR3 loop: CASSLRTGVVQPQHF. CDR3 sequence (DNA): TGTGCCAGCAGCTTAAGGACAGGGGTGGTGCAGCCCCAGCATTTT. The whole variable domain, filled in from reference TRBV7-2 and TRBJ1-5, reads GAGVSQSPSNKVTEKGKDVELRCDPISGHTALYWYRQSLGQGLEFLIYFQGNSAPDKSGLPSDRFSAERTGGSVSTLTIQRTQQEDSAVYLCASSLRTGVVQPQHFGDGTRLSIL.

V usage is TRBV14 and J usage is TRBJ1-2; 7 bases are shared with TRBD1. Germline-derived CDR1 and CDR2 are SGHDN and FVKESK. Trimming took 4 bases from V and 1 from J; bases not matched to a gene: 15. The CDR3 runs 18 residues. The CDR3 DNA is TGTGCCAGCAGCCCACGGGGCTATATCCGGGACAGTAACTATGGCTACACCTTC. It specifies CASSPRGYIRDSNYGYTF.

The J gene is TRBJ1-2, the V gene TRBV28; D unresolved. The V and J ends lost 3 bases and 5 bases respectively, with 7 bases between them. CDR1 is MDHEN and CDR2 is SYDVKM in the germline V gene. This CDR3 is 12 amino acids long. CDR3 residues: CASSFGEYGYTF. CDR3 DNA sequence: TGTGCCAGCAGTTTCGGGGAATATGGCTACACCTTC.